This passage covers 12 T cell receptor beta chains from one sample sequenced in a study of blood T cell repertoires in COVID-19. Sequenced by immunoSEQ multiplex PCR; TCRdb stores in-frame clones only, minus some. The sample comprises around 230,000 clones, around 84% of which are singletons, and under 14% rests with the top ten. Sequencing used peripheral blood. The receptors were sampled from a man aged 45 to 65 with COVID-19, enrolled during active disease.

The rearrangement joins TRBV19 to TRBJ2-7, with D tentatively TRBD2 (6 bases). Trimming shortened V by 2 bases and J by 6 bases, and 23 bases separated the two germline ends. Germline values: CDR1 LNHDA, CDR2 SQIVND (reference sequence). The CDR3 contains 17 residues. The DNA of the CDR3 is TGTGCCAGTAGTATAAATGCAGGAGGGGTACTGTACGGCGAGCAGTACTTC. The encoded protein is CASSINAGGVLYGEQYF.

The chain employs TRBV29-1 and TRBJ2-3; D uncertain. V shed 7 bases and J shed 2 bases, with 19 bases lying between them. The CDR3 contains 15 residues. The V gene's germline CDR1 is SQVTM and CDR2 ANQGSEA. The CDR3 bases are TGCAGCGCCGTGGGTGGGCTTCCCAACACAGATACGCAGTATTTT. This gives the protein CSAVGGLPNTDTQYF.

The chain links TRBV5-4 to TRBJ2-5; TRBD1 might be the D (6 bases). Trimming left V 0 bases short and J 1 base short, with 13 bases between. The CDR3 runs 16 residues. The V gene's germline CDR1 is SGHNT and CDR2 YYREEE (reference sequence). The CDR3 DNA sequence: TGTGCCAGCAGCTTGGCCTTGGGGGCGCGCCAAGAGACCCAGTACTTC. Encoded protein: CASSLALGARQETQYF.

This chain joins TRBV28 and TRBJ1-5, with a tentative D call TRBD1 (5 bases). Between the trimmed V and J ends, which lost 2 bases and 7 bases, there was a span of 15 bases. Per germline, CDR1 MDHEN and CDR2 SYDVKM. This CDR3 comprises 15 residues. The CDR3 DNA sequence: TGTGCCAGCAGTTTACCATCGACAGAATGGCAGCCCCAGCATTTT. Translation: CASSLPSTEWQPQHF.

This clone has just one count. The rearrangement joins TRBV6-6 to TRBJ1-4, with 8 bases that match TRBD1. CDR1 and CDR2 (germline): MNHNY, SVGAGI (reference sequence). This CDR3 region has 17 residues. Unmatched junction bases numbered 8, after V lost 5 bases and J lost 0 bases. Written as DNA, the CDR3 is TGTGCCAGCAGTCCCACCGGGACAGGATCAACTAATGAAAAACTGTTTTTT. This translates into CASSPTGTGSTNEKLFF.

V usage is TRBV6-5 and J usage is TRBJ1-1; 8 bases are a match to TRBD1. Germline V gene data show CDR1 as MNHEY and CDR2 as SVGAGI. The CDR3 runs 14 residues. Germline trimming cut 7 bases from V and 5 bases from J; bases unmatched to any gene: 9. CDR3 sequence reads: CASIVGTGGTEAFF. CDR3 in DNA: TGTGCCAGCATAGTTGGGACAGGTGGAACTGAAGCTTTCTTT.

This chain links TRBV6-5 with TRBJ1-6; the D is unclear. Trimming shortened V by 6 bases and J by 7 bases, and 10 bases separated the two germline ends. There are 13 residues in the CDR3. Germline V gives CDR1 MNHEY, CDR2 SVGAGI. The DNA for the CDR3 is TGTGCCAGCAGGGACTTCTCAAATTCACCCCTCCACTTT. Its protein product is CASRDFSNSPLHF.

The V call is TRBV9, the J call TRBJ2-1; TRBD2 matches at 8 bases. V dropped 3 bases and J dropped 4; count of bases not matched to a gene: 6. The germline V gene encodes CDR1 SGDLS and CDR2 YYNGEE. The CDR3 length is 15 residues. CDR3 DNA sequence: TGTGCCAGCAGCGGAACTAGCGGCAAATACAATGAGCAGTTCTTC. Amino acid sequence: CASSGTSGKYNEQFF.

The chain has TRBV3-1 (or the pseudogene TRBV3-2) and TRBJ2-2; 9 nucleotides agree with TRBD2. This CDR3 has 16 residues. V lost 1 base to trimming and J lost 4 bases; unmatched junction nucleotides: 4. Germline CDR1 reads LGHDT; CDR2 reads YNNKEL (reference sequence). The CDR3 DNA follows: TGTGCCAGCAGCCAAGGTGCTAGCGGGACCACCGGGGAGCTGTTTTTT. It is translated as CASSQGASGTTGELFF.

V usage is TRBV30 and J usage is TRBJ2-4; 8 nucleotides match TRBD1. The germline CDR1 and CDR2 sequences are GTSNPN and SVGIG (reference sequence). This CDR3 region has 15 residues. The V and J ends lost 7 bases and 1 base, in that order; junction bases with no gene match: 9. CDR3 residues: CAFDRGRGAKNIQYF. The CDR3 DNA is TGTGCCTTCGACAGGGGTCGGGGGGCCAAAAACATTCAGTACTTC. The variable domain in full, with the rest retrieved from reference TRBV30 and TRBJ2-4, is SQTIHQWPATLVQPVGSPLSLECTVEGTSNPNLYWYRQAAGRGLQLLFYSVGIGQISSEVPQNLSASRPQDRQFILSSKKLLLSDSGFYLCAFDRGRGAKNIQYFGAGTRLSVL.

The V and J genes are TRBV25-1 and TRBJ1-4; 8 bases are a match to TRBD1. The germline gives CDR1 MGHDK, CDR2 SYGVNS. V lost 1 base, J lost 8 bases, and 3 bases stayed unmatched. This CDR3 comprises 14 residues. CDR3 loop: CASSELTGVEKLFF. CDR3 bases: TGTGCCAGCAGTGAATTGACAGGGGTCGAAAAACTGTTTTTT.

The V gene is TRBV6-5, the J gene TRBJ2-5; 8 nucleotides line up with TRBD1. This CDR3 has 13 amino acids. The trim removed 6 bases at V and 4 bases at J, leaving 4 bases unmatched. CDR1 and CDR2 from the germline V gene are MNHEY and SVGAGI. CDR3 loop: CASRLQGGETQYF. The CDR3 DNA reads TGTGCCAGCAGGCTACAGGGGGGAGAGACCCAGTACTTC.